These 22 T cell receptor beta chains were all obtained from the same sample, sequenced in a study of somatic mutations in cytotoxic T cells in rheumatoid arthritis. Sequencing used immunoSEQ multiplex PCR; TCRdb keeps in-frame clones, though not all of them. In the table there are more than 20,000 clones, 82% of which are singletons. The sample comprised CD8+ T cells sorted from blood. The receptors shown here come from a man between 45 and 60 years old in good health.

The gene calls are TRBV6-1 and TRBJ2-7; 7 nucleotides line up with TRBD2. The ends lost 4 bases at V and 0 bases at J; junction bases unmatched: 3. Germline CDR1 and CDR2: MNHNS and SASEGT. CDR3 length: 14 residues. The CDR3 bases are TGTGCCAGCAGTGGGCTAGCGGCCTCCTACGAGCAGTACTTC. This gives the protein CASSGLAASYEQYF.

The chain employs TRBV27 and TRBJ2-1; D may be TRBD2 (6 bases). The V and J ends lost 6 bases and 8 bases respectively, with 14 bases between them. This CDR3 comprises 13 residues. Germline V gene sequence: CDR1 MNHEY, CDR2 SMNVEV (reference sequence). The CDR3 is CASSHTSTDEQFF. In nucleotides, the CDR3 is TGTGCCAGCAGCCATACTAGCACCGATGAGCAGTTCTTC.

V gene TRBV13 combines with J gene TRBJ2-3, with D unresolved. CDR1 is PRHDT and CDR2 is FYEKMQ in the germline V gene (reference sequence). There are 12 residues in the CDR3. With 4 bases removed from V and 5 bases from J, the gap between germline ends came to 7 bases. The chain's CDR3 is CASSSPVDTQYF. The CDR3 nucleotides read TGTGCCAGCAGCTCTCCGGTAGATACGCAGTATTTT.

V usage is TRBV9 and J usage is TRBJ1-2; D is uncertain. The V and J ends lost 3 bases and 7 bases respectively, with 7 bases between them. This CDR3 is built from 11 residues. Germline CDR1 reads SGDLS; CDR2 reads YYNGEE. The CDR3 loop reads CASSGPPGYTF. CDR3 in DNA: TGTGCCAGCAGCGGCCCCCCTGGCTACACCTTC.

The rearrangement links TRBV10-1 to TRBJ2-7; 8 bases are shared with TRBD2. The CDR3 loop spans 14 amino acids. CDR1 and CDR2 from the germline V gene are WNHNN and SYGVQD (reference sequence). V shed 9 bases and J 5 bases; nucleotides not matched to a gene: 12. The DNA of the CDR3 is TGCGCCAGTTCAGCGGGAGCGATTGAGGACGAGCAGTACTTC. Encoded protein: CASSAGAIEDEQYF.

The chain employs TRBV27 and TRBJ1-1, with D perhaps matching TRBD1 (6 bases). The CDR3 has 14 residues. Germline V gives CDR1 MNHEY, CDR2 SMNVEV (reference sequence). V lost 3 bases and J 0 bases, leaving 8 bases between the germline ends. The CDR3 DNA is TGTGCCAGCAGTTTGGGACACCTGAACACTGAAGCTTTCTTT. It encodes CASSLGHLNTEAFF.

The J gene is TRBJ2-4, the V gene TRBV29-1; possible D gene TRBD1, 5 bases. CDR1 and CDR2 from the germline V gene are SQVTM and ANQGSEA. The V and J ends lost 4 bases and 8 bases respectively, with 6 bases between them. The CDR3 is made up of 10 amino acids. CDR3 DNA: TGCAGCGTTGTCAGGGACATTCAGTACTTC. The encoded protein is CSVVRDIQYF.

The chain has TRBV7-9 and TRBJ2-3, with TRBD2 matching over 13 bases. The V gene end was trimmed by 5 bases and the J gene end by 2 bases; junction bases not matched to a gene: 7. CDR1 is SEHNR, CDR2 FQNEAQ, per germline (reference sequence). The CDR3 is 17 amino acids. The CDR3 DNA reads TGTGCCAGCAGCCCTTCAACTAGCGGGAGGGCCACAGATACGCAGTATTTT. It translates to CASSPSTSGRATDTQYF.

V gene TRBV11-2 combines with J gene TRBJ1-1; D ambiguous. The V end was cut by 0 bases, the J end by 4 bases, with 12 bases between. Germline CDR1 is SGHAT and CDR2 is FQNNGV. This CDR3 region has 15 residues. DNA for the CDR3: TGTGCCAGCAGCTTAGAACTAGACGGTAGCACTGAAGCTTTCTTT. It yields the protein CASSLELDGSTEAFF.

The chain carries TRBV11-2 and TRBJ1-1; TRBD1 is a possible D gene (5 bases). With 5 bases removed from V and 0 bases from J, the gap between germline ends came to 19 bases. The CDR3 extends over 17 amino acids. CDR1 and CDR2 from the germline V gene are SGHAT and FQNNGV. The CDR3 sequence: CASSPTTSQGMNTEAFF. DNA of the CDR3: TGTGCCAGCAGCCCTACAACCTCTCAGGGTATGAACACTGAAGCTTTCTTT.

The V and J genes are TRBV7-6 and TRBJ2-2; D is unclear. Trimming shortened V by 3 bases and J by 5 bases, and 7 bases separated the two germline ends. The germline V gene has CDR1 SGHVS and CDR2 FNYEAQ. The CDR3 sequence is 13 residues long. The CDR3 nucleotides are TGTGCCAGCAGCTTGGATCTAACCGGGGAGCTGTTTTTT. This gives the protein CASSLDLTGELFF.

V and J are TRBV11-3 and TRBJ2-5; a possible D gene is TRBD1 (7 bases). CDR3 size: 15 residues. Germline V lookup: CDR1 SGHNT, CDR2 YENEEA. The germline V and J ends were trimmed by 1 base and 1 base, with 10 bases remaining between them. The CDR3 protein is CASSLGQGGQETQYF. The CDR3 DNA follows: TGTGCCAGCAGCTTAGGTCAGGGGGGCCAAGAGACCCAGTACTTC.

The gene calls are TRBV7-2 and TRBJ2-5, with TRBD1 as a possible D gene (6 bases). Deletions cut 2 bases from V and 4 bases from J, with 11 bases between. Germline values: CDR1 SGHTA, CDR2 FQGNSA. The length of the CDR3 is 14 residues. The CDR3 here is CASSLQGMRETQYF. CDR3 in DNA: TGTGCCAGCAGCTTACAGGGGATGCGAGAGACCCAGTACTTC.

This chain connects TRBV9 to TRBJ1-4; 7 bases align to TRBD1. The CDR3 is 16 amino acids. With 0 bases clipped from V and 7 bases from J, the junction kept 9 bases outside the gene matches. Germline loops: CDR1 SGDLS, CDR2 YYNGEE. CDR3 protein: CASSVAGTARAEKLFF. For the CDR3, the DNA is TGTGCCAGCAGCGTAGCAGGGACAGCCCGTGCTGAAAAACTGTTTTTT.

This chain connects TRBV7-9 to TRBJ2-1; 9 positions agree with TRBD2. V trimming: 7 bases; J trimming: 2 bases; junction bases outside the gene matches: 3. The CDR3 is 14 residues long. Germline V gene lookup returns CDR1 SEHNR and CDR2 FQNEAQ (reference sequence). CDR3 in DNA: TGTGCCAGCATCCTAGCGGGACCCTACAATGAGCAGTTCTTC. Protein product: CASILAGPYNEQFF.

As to this clone: At one of its ends the junction is not consistent with the germline gene, which may arise from a read error. The chain couples TRBV29-1 to TRBJ2-7; TRBD1 is a possible D gene (7 bases). Germline V gives CDR1 SQVTM, CDR2 ANQGSEA. The CDR3 sequence is 12 residues long. The CDR3 coding sequence is TGCAGCGTAGAAGACAGGGCGGGGGAGCAGTACTTC. The encoded protein is CSVEDRAGEQYF.

This chain joins TRBV9 and TRBJ2-7, with D perhaps assigned TRBD1 or TRBD2 (5 bases each). CDR3 size: 15 residues. Per germline, CDR1 SGDLS and CDR2 YYNGEE. V dropped 0 bases and J dropped 0 bases, with 10 bases sitting between them. The CDR3 DNA reads TGTGCCAGCAGCGTAGCTGGGACCAGCTCCTACGAGCAGTACTTC. It codes for CASSVAGTSSYEQYF.

The count of this clone is one. The chain combines TRBV25-1 with TRBJ2-5; 7 positions match TRBD2. The CDR3 is 16 amino acids. CDR1 is MGHDK and CDR2 is SYGVNS in the germline V gene. V gave up 4 bases and J gave up 3 bases; unmatched junction bases: 11. The CDR3 region has the DNA TGTGCCAGCAGTGGCCGGCGGGGGTCCAGAAAAGAGACCCAGTACTTC. It translates to CASSGRRGSRKETQYF.

The chain employs TRBV6-5 and TRBJ1-1, with D perhaps matching TRBD1 (5 bases). V lost 0 bases, J lost 5 bases, and 7 bases lay in between. CDR1 MNHEY and CDR2 SVGAGI come from the germline V gene. The CDR3 contains 13 residues. Here the CDR3 reads CASSYSGQTEAFF. CDR3 coding DNA: TGTGCCAGCAGTTACTCTGGACAAACTGAAGCTTTCTTT.

The chain is built from TRBV5-6 and TRBJ1-5, with no clear D. Germline lookup yields CDR1 SGHDT and CDR2 YYEEEE. The CDR3 has 17 amino acids. The V and J ends lost 2 bases and 0 bases respectively, with 15 bases between them. The CDR3 loop reads CASSFSLRRDSNQPQHF. CDR3 DNA sequence: TGTGCCAGCAGCTTCAGCTTAAGACGGGATAGCAATCAGCCCCAGCATTTT.

This clone was seen a single time. The rearrangement links TRBV29-1 to TRBJ2-3, with 12 bases aligning to TRBD2. V was clipped by 7 bases and J by 5 bases; unmatched bases: 10. The CDR3 runs to 15 residues. Germline assignment: CDR1 SQVTM and CDR2 ANQGSEA. As DNA, the CDR3 is TGCAGCGCTAACTCCCCGGGACTAGCGGGAGATACGCAGTATTTT. This encodes CSANSPGLAGDTQYF.

This clone was seen more than once but under ten times. The genes are TRBV5-6 and TRBJ1-5; D uncertain. V shed 0 bases and J shed 6 bases, with 4 bases lying between them. The CDR3 is 12 amino acids. The germline CDR1 and CDR2 sequences are SGHDT and YYEEEE. The CDR3 loop reads CASSLGVQPQHF. The CDR3 DNA reads as TGTGCCAGCAGCTTGGGTGTTCAGCCCCAGCATTTT.